This paragraph covers one T cell receptor (beta chain) sequence. Its antigen is unidentified. The study isolated at least 6.5 million PBMCs from each sample. Each sample provided at least 5 micrograms of extracted total RNA. The data derive from a study of blood T cells in healthy people across ages. Broader study findings: Conclusively comparing naive with antigen-experienced cells was impossible with unsorted PBMCs.

It was with a sample-barcoded 5' primer and a J-beta primer mix that a second PCR of about 7 to 12 cycles was run. A template-switch adaptor that had 12 random nucleotides put a tag on each cDNA molecule. TCRdb re-derived calls from the 5' RACE reads in MiXCR, one entry per CDR3 protein. Here the sample spans 650,000 to 900,000 distinct CDR3 sequences, about 62% being singletons. CDR1 and CDR2 from the germline V gene are MNHNS and SASEGT. Between the trimmed V and J ends, which lost 6 bases and 1 base, there was a span of 23 bases. The CDR3 sequence is 18 residues long. Sequencing was performed on blood. This chain joins TRBV6-1 and TRBJ2-3; either TRBD1 or TRBD2 may supply D (5 bases each). This clonotype originated in a man aged 30 to 39 in good health. As DNA, the CDR3 is TGTGCCAGCAGCGGGGCAGGCCAGGTCCTTTGGGGCACAGATACGCAGTATTTT. The encoded protein is CASSGAGQVLWGTDTQYF.